The rows below give T cell receptor beta chains drawn from one sample of a study of cytomegalovirus exposure and HLA in healthy donors. The method was immunoSEQ multiplex PCR; TCRdb's version includes in-frame clones alone and lacks a portion of them. The data show under 200,000 clones, with roughly 73% seen just once and 1.5% to 2% held by the top ten. Sample: PBMCs. The receptors here all came from a woman aged 25 to 39 in good health and CMV-seronegative. Each CDR3 is given with its conserved first and last residue. The D gene is left open where the match is weak. Size is omitted from some rows. Given values are once, few, many or a class for expanded clones.

size	length	V	D	J	CDR3	DNA
.	16	TRBV10-2	.	TRBJ2-2	CASSPPGHSFTGELFF	TGCGCCAGCAGTCCCCCGGGACATTCGTTCACCGGGGAGCTGTTTTTT
.	15	TRBV10-3	TRBD1	TRBJ2-3	CAIRDQGEITDTQYF	TGTGCCATCAGGGACCAGGGGGAAATTACAGATACGCAGTATTTT
once	15	TRBV6-6	TRBD1	TRBJ2-7	CASSEPGQYTYEQYF	TGTGCCAGCAGTGAGCCGGGACAGTACACCTACGAGCAGTACTTC
.	15	TRBV4-1	TRBD1	TRBJ1-3	CASSQGQGRANTIYF	TGCGCCAGCAGCCAAGGACAGGGAAGGGCAAACACCATATATTTT
once	15	TRBV19	TRBD1	TRBJ2-7	CASSPGQGSSYEQYF	TGTGCCAGTAGTCCGGGACAGGGGTCGTCCTACGAGCAGTACTTC
few	15	TRBV13	.	TRBJ2-1	CASSPVGGVLDEQFF	TGTGCCAGCAGCCCTGTAGGGGGAGTATTGGATGAGCAGTTCTTC
few	15	TRBV5-1	TRBD2	TRBJ2-1	CASSLARGGYNEQFF	TGCGCCAGCAGCTTGGCGCGGGGGGGGTACAATGAGCAGTTCTTC
.	14	TRBV4-1	.	TRBJ1-4	CASSQVTTNEKLFF	TGCGCCAGCAGCCAAGTAACAACTAATGAAAAACTGTTTTTT
few	19	TRBV9	TRBD2	TRBJ2-5	CASSVEPGWSSGTTETQYF	TGTGCCAGCAGCGTAGAGCCCGGATGGAGTAGCGGGACCACAGAGACCCAGTACTTC
few	19	TRBV4-3	TRBD2	TRBJ2-2	CASSRQRLAGGLGTGELFF	TGCGCCAGCAGCCGTCAAAGGCTGGCGGGAGGCCTAGGGACCGGGGAGCTGTTTTTT
few	14	TRBV27	TRBD1	TRBJ2-7	CASSSRDRVDEQYF	TGTGCCAGCAGTTCACGGGACAGGGTCGACGAGCAGTACTTC